These 9 T cell receptor beta chains were all obtained from the same sample, sequenced in a study of Graves' ophthalmopathy and Graves' hyperthyroidism. The sequenced template was RNA, covering the TCR beta CDR3 region. HTBI primers primed a first-round RT-PCR, and a second-round multiplex PCR followed. TCRdb redid the calling of the multiplex PCR reads with MiXCR, one entry per CDR3 protein. This table holds roughly 500,000 distinct CDR3 sequences, about 15% found once. Sequencing was carried out using blood. Receptor source: a woman aged 30 to 39 with Graves' ophthalmopathy.

This clonotype was seen ten or more times. This chain links TRBV12-5 with TRBJ1-1, with a possible D match to TRBD1 (6 bases). Trimming shortened V by 0 bases and J by 6 bases, and 11 bases separated the two germline ends. Germline V lookup: CDR1 LGHNT, CDR2 FRNRAP. The CDR3 contains 14 residues. The DNA for the CDR3 is TGTGCTAGTGGTTTGGTAGGGGGTTTTGCTGAAGCTTTCTTT. As protein: CASGLVGGFAEAFF.

This clonotype was recorded many times. The chain links TRBV6-1 to TRBJ1-2; tentatively, D is TRBD1 (6 bases). This CDR3 spans 13 amino acids. The germline CDR1 and CDR2 sequences are MNHNS and SASEGT. With 6 bases removed from V and 5 bases from J, the gap between germline ends came to 13 bases. This CDR3 reads CASSRDNGYGYTF. Here the CDR3 DNA reads TGTGCCAGCAGCCGGGACAACGGTTATGGCTACACCTTC.

At least ten counts were recorded for this clonotype. V usage is TRBV19 and J usage is TRBJ1-5; D remains unclear. CDR3 length: 16 residues. Germline lookup yields CDR1 LNHDA and CDR2 SQIVND (reference sequence). Trimming removed 3 bases from V and 3 bases from J, with 15 bases in between. The DNA of the CDR3 is TGTGCCAGTAGTATCGCCTCGGACGGTTTCAATCAGCCCCAGCATTTT. It translates to CASSIASDGFNQPQHF.

This clonotype was counted many times. V is TRBV4-2 and J is TRBJ1-5; 7 bases are shared with TRBD1. CDR1 LGHNA and CDR2 YNFKEQ come from the germline V gene. The CDR3 contains 15 residues. The junction had 2 bases not matched to a gene; V was cut back by 3 bases and J by 0 bases. CDR3 nucleotides: TGTGCCAGCAGCCACGGGACAGATAGCAATCAGCCCCAGCATTTT. It specifies CASSHGTDSNQPQHF.

This clonotype was counted between two and nine times. The CDR3 coding sequence is TGTGCCAGCAGCCAAGATGAGGGTGCGCCCCAGTACTTC. It encodes CASSQDEGAPQYF. The chain uses TRBV4-2 and TRBJ2-5; tentatively, D is TRBD2 (5 bases). Trimming pared 0 bases from V and 9 bases from J, leaving 11 bases between. Looked up from germline, CDR1 is LGHNA and CDR2 is YNFKEQ. The CDR3 spans 13 residues.

This clonotype showed up many times. The chain has TRBV14 and TRBJ2-7; tentatively, D is TRBD1 or TRBD2 (6 bases each). CDR1 SGHDN and CDR2 FVKESK come from the germline V gene. CDR3 size: 16 residues. Trimming stripped 1 base from V and 3 bases from J, with 16 bases between. CDR3 protein: CASSQGRWGAHYEQYF. CDR3 nucleotide sequence: TGTGCCAGCAGCCAAGGCCGATGGGGGGCCCACTACGAGCAGTACTTC. Combining the CDR3 with reference TRBV14 and TRBJ2-7 gives the whole variable domain EAGVTQFPSHSVIEKGQTVTLRCDPISGHDNLYWYRRVMGKEIKFLLHFVKESKQDESGMPNNRFLAERTGGTYSTLKVQPAELEDSGVYFCASSQGRWGAHYEQYFGPGTRLTVT.

This clonotype was recorded at least ten times. This chain links TRBV28 with TRBJ2-7; D not certain. The CDR3 consists of 12 residues. The germline V gene has CDR1 MDHEN and CDR2 SYDVKM. Trimming cost V 2 bases and J 5 bases, with 7 bases left between them. CDR3: CASSLGVDEQYF. In nucleotides, the CDR3 is TGTGCCAGCAGTTTAGGAGTCGACGAGCAGTACTTC.

This chain uses TRBV30 with TRBJ1-1; no definite D call. This CDR3 region has 14 residues. Germline CDR1 GTSNPN, CDR2 SVGIG (reference sequence). V was shortened by 0 bases and J by 0 bases, with 8 bases between the two germline ends. The CDR3 loop reads CAWSVITVNTEAFF. DNA of the CDR3: TGTGCCTGGAGTGTAATAACAGTGAACACTGAAGCTTTCTTT.

The sample holds many counts of this clonotype. The V gene is TRBV6-1, the J gene TRBJ1-1, with D perhaps TRBD1 (5 bases). The ends were cut back, 0 bases at V and 0 bases at J, with 17 bases in the middle. From germline, CDR1 is MNHNS and CDR2 SASEGT. The CDR3 is 18 amino acids. For the CDR3, the DNA is TGTGCCAGCAGTGAAGCGCTTCCAGGACATTCTATGAACACTGAAGCTTTCTTT. It codes for CASSEALPGHSMNTEAFF.